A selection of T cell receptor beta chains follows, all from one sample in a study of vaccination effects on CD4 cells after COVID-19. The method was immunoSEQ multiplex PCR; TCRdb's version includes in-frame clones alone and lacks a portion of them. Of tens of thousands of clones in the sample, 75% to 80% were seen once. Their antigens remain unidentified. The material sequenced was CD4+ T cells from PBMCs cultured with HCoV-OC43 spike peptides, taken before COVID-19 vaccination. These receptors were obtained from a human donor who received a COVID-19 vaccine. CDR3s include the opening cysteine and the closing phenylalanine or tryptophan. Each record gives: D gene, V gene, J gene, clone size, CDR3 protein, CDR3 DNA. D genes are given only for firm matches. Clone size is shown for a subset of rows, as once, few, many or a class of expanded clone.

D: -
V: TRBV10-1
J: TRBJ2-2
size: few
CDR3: CASSPRNTGELFF
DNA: TGCGCCAGCAGCCCCAGGAACACCGGGGAGCTGTTTTTT

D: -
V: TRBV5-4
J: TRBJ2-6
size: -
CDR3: CASSSAGAGGANVLTF
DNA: TGTGCCAGCAGCTCTGCAGGGGCAGGCGGGGCCAACGTCCTGACTTTC

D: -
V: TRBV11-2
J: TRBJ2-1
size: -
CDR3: CASSLGDRIYNEQFF
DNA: TGTGCCAGCAGCTTGGGCGACAGGATCTACAATGAGCAGTTCTTC

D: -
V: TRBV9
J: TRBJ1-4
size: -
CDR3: CASSPSDLAELFF
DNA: TGTGCCAGCAGCCCATCGGACCTGGCTGAACTGTTTTTT

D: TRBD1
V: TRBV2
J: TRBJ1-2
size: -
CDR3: CASRGGQGAFYGYTF
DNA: TGTGCCAGCAGGGGGGGACAGGGGGCGTTCTATGGCTACACCTTC

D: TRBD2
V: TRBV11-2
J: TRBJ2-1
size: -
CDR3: CASDQDRRLAGGRLFF
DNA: TGTGCCAGCGACCAGGACCGGCGACTAGCGGGGGGGCGGTTGTTCTTC

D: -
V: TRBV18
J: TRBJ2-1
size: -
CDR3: CASSPPEGKGPYNEQFF
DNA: TGTGCCAGCTCACCACCGGAGGGAAAAGGCCCCTACAATGAGCAGTTCTTC

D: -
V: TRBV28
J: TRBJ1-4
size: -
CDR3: CASRPGSEKLFF
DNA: TGTGCCAGCAGGCCAGGGAGTGAAAAACTGTTTTTT

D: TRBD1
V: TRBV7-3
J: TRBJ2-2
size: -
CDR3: CASSLFKSGGPGELFF
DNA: TGTGCCAGCAGCTTGTTTAAGTCAGGGGGCCCCGGGGAGCTGTTTTTT

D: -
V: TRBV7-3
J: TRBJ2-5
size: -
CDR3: CASSLTGRVSQETQYF
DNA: TGTGCCAGCAGCTTAACCGGGAGAGTATCCCAAGAGACCCAGTACTTC